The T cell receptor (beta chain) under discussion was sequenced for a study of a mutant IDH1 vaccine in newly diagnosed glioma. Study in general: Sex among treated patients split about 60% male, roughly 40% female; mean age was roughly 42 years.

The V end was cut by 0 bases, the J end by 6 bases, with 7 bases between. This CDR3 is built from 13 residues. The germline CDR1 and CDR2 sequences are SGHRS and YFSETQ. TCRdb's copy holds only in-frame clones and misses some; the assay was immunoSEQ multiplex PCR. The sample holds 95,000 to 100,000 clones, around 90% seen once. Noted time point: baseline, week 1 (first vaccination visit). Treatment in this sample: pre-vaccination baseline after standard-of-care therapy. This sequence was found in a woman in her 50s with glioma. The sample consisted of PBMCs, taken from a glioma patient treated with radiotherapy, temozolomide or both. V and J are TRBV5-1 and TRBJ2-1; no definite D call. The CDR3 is CASSLAEFNEQFF. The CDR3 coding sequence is TGCGCCAGCAGCTTGGCCGAGTTCAATGAGCAGTTCTTC.